Sequencing of this T cell receptor beta chain was carried out in a study of CD8+ T cells in alopecia areata. The wider study: Administration of oral tofacitinib to treated patients was at 5 to 10 mg twice daily. Notes on the study in general: Lesional scalp exceeded normal scalp in clonality, especially in alopecia totalis/universalis.

cDNA reverse transcribed from extracted RNA served as the sequencing template. TCRdb keeps only in-frame clones here, not all; method: immunoSEQ multiplex PCR. The sample has around 270,000 clones, 58% seen once. Treatment in this sample: oral pan-JAK inhibitor, 5-10 mg twice daily. It was from alopecia areata patients that lesional scalp punch biopsies and peripheral blood were collected. Points on this clone: As yet, its antigen is unknown.

Germline V gene sequence: CDR1 SGHTA, CDR2 FQGNSA. V gave up 2 bases and J gave up 0 bases, with 20 bases separating them. The CDR3 totals 19 residues. The sequence came from a human donor with alopecia areata. The source was CD4+ T cells sorted from blood, collected at week 24, from a patient treated with tofacitinib. V usage is TRBV7-2 and J usage is TRBJ1-5; D ambiguous. The CDR3 coding sequence is TGTGCCAGCAGCTTAAAGCCCCGCCCCGAAGCCTATAGCAATCAGCCCCAGCATTTT. As protein: CASSLKPRPEAYSNQPQHF.